The 19 T cell receptor beta chains reported below all come from one sample, sequenced in a study of shared clonotypes between healthy human individuals. Only in-frame clones appear in the TCRdb table, and some are missing; sequencing was by immunoSEQ multiplex PCR. The sample holds 1,500,000 or so clones, around 97% seen once. The material sequenced was naive CD4+ T cells sorted from blood. Subset reported: CD45RA+ positively selected. The source is a man younger than 45 in good health.

The chain is built from TRBV28 and TRBJ1-2; D unclear. Germline V gene data show CDR1 as MDHEN and CDR2 as SYDVKM. This CDR3 contains 13 residues. Trimming left V 6 bases short and J 4 bases short, with 12 bases between. CDR3 sequence (DNA): TGTGCCAGCAGACGAATCCCAACCTATGGCTACACCTTC. Protein product: CASRRIPTYGYTF.

This chain uses TRBV21-1 with TRBJ2-7; the D call in the table, TRBD2, was not verified against the DNA. TRBV21-1 is tagged as a pseudogene. CDR3 length equals 14 residues. The CDR3 DNA is TGTGCCAGCAGCACTGTCCCGGCGGACTACGAGCAGTACTTC. This translates into CASSTVPADYEQYF.

V gene TRBV27 combines with J gene TRBJ2-2, with 7 bases identical to TRBD2. This CDR3 is 17 amino acids long. The junction had 12 bases not matched to a gene; V was cut back by 6 bases and J by 2 bases. Germline CDR1 MNHEY, CDR2 SMNVEV (reference sequence). This chain's CDR3 is CASRKGRDYQNTGELFF. The CDR3 DNA sequence: TGTGCCAGCAGGAAAGGCCGGGACTATCAAAACACCGGGGAGCTGTTTTTT.

The chain employs TRBV2 and TRBJ2-5; 7 nucleotides align to TRBD2. The CDR3 sequence is 13 residues long. V lost 4 bases to trimming and J lost 2 bases; unmatched junction nucleotides: 1. Looked up from germline, CDR1 is SNHLY and CDR2 is FYNNEI. The CDR3 protein is CASSGEGQETQYF. The CDR3 coding sequence is TGTGCCAGCAGTGGGGAGGGACAAGAGACCCAGTACTTC.

This rearrangement joins TRBV7-8 to TRBJ1-1, with D possibly TRBD1 on 5 matching bases. CDR3 length: 13 amino acids. The V gene's germline CDR1 is SGHVS and CDR2 FQNEAQ. V lost 6 bases and J lost 4, with 12 bases in between. The CDR3 sequence is CASRSGIITEAFF. DNA for the CDR3: TGTGCCAGCAGATCAGGGATTATCACTGAAGCTTTCTTT.

V gene TRBV4-3 combines with J gene TRBJ2-2; 7 bases match TRBD2. The CDR3 contains 16 residues. V trimming: 3 bases; J trimming: 6 bases; junction bases outside the gene matches: 10. Germline loops: CDR1 LGHNA, CDR2 YSLEER. The CDR3 DNA sequence: TGCGCCAGCAGCCACGCCCTGGGGGGAGGGCCCGGGGAGCTGTTTTTT. Its translation is CASSHALGGGPGELFF.

The rearrangement uses TRBV27 and TRBJ2-7, with TRBD2 matching over 8 bases. With 6 bases clipped from V and 4 bases from J, the junction kept 11 bases outside the gene matches. Looked up from germline, CDR1 is MNHEY and CDR2 is SMNVEV (reference sequence). There are 15 residues in the CDR3. CDR3: CASSSAGGKSYEQYF. The CDR3 DNA sequence: TGTGCCAGCAGCTCTGCGGGGGGCAAAAGTTACGAGCAGTACTTC.

The rearrangement joins TRBV5-6 to TRBJ2-7, with 9 positions matching TRBD1. The junction had 2 bases not matched to a gene; V was cut back by 2 bases and J by 2 bases. Germline V gene data show CDR1 as SGHDT and CDR2 as YYEEEE. The CDR3 length is 14 residues. The chain's CDR3 is CASSFNRGPYEQYF. The CDR3 nucleotides read TGTGCCAGCAGCTTCAACAGGGGGCCCTACGAGCAGTACTTC.

The chain uses TRBV7-2 and TRBJ2-1; 8 positions agree with TRBD1. Germline CDR1 is SGHTA and CDR2 is FQGNSA. V was pared by 0 bases and J by 6 bases, with 7 bases of the junction left unmatched. CDR3 size: 16 residues. The CDR3 coding sequence is TGTGCCAGCAGCTTAGCAACCGGGACAGGTTCCAATGAGCAGTTCTTC. Its protein is CASSLATGTGSNEQFF.

V and J are TRBV7-3 and TRBJ2-1; D tentatively fits TRBD1 or TRBD2 (5 bases each). Deletions cut 5 bases from V and 4 bases from J, with 15 bases between. The germline gives CDR1 SGHTA, CDR2 FQGTGA. The CDR3 runs 15 residues. CDR3 sequence (DNA): TGTGCCAGCAGCCGGTCACGGGGCGAATACAATGAGCAGTTCTTC. This codes for CASSRSRGEYNEQFF.

The V call is TRBV6-5, the J call TRBJ1-5, with D maybe TRBD1 (5 bases). This CDR3 is 12 amino acids long. Germline CDR1 is MNHEY and CDR2 is SVGAGI. V lost 5 bases and J 11 bases, leaving 13 bases between the germline ends. The CDR3 here is CASSDGGAAQHF. The CDR3 nucleotides are TGTGCCAGCAGTGATGGGGGTGCAGCCCAGCATTTT.

This chain joins TRBV7-9 and TRBJ2-6, with 7 bases matching TRBD1. There are 15 residues in the CDR3. Unmatched junction bases numbered 9, after V lost 11 bases and J lost 2 bases. Germline CDR1 reads SEHNR; CDR2 reads FQNEAQ (reference sequence). In nucleotides, the CDR3 is TGTGCCCCAGCCAGTCAGGGGGCTGGGGCCAACGTCCTGACTTTC. It translates to CAPASQGAGANVLTF.

J is TRBJ2-7 and V is TRBV11-1; a possible D gene is TRBD2 (5 bases). The CDR3 has 14 residues. Germline V gives CDR1 SGHAT, CDR2 FQDESV (reference sequence). V lost 2 bases, J lost 4 bases, and 12 bases lay in between. The CDR3 reads CASSLSGSGYEQYF. In nucleotides, the CDR3 is TGTGCCAGCAGCTTAAGTGGGAGTGGATACGAGCAGTACTTC.

The genes are TRBV10-3 and TRBJ1-2; tentative D call: TRBD1 (6 bases). The V and J ends lost 6 bases and 0 bases respectively, with 20 bases between them. CDR1 is ENHRY, CDR2 SYGVKD, per germline. This CDR3 contains 17 residues. The CDR3 DNA reads as TGTGCCATCAGAGAAGGACAGCGATTAAATTCTAACTATGGCTACACCTTC. This sequence encodes CAIREGQRLNSNYGYTF.

V gene TRBV6-5 combines with J gene TRBJ1-3; TRBD1 is a possible D gene (6 bases). V lost 1 base and J lost 2, with 12 bases in between. CDR1 and CDR2 (germline): MNHEY, SVGAGI. The CDR3 is 16 residues long. The CDR3 protein is CASSYFRGAAGNTIYF. As DNA, the CDR3 is TGTGCCAGCAGTTACTTCAGGGGAGCGGCTGGAAACACCATATATTTT.

The V gene is TRBV5-4, the J gene TRBJ2-5; D may match TRBD1 or TRBD2 (5 bases each). The V end was cut by 0 bases, the J end by 5 bases, with 8 bases between. Germline V CDR1 and CDR2: SGHNT, YYREEE (reference sequence). The CDR3 is 13 residues long. The CDR3 loop reads CASSLGGWETQYF. In DNA form, the CDR3 reads TGTGCCAGCAGCTTGGGGGGGTGGGAGACCCAGTACTTC.

The chain combines TRBV10-2 with TRBJ2-2; 12 bases match TRBD1. The germline V gene encodes CDR1 WSHSY and CDR2 SAAADI. J was trimmed by 7 bases and V by 7 bases; bases with no gene match: 7. The CDR3 spans 15 residues. The CDR3 coding sequence is TGCGCCAGCAAGGGGGACAGGGGGCCTTTCGGGGAGCTGTTTTTT. Translating gives CASKGDRGPFGELFF.

CDR3 DNA: TGTGCCAGCAGCTTAGGAGTGGAGCGGGTCACCCCGTATACGCAGTATTTT. This translates into CASSLGVERVTPYTQYF. V gene TRBV7-8 combines with J gene TRBJ2-3; a weak D match, TRBD2 (6 bases). The CDR3 spans 17 residues. Trimming pared 1 base from V and 7 bases from J, leaving 21 bases between. Per germline, CDR1 SGHVS and CDR2 FQNEAQ.

As for this clone: This clone may be a read error of a much larger clone one base away. The sample carries other DNA sequences with the same CDR3. The chain links TRBV20-1 to TRBJ2-7; no firm D call. From germline, CDR1 is DFQATT and CDR2 SNEGSKA (reference sequence). This CDR3 spans 10 amino acids. V was clipped by 3 bases and J by 5 bases, with 5 bases between them. The CDR3 coding sequence is TGCAGTGCTAGCGTCCACGAGCAGTACTTC. Translation: CSASVHEQYF.